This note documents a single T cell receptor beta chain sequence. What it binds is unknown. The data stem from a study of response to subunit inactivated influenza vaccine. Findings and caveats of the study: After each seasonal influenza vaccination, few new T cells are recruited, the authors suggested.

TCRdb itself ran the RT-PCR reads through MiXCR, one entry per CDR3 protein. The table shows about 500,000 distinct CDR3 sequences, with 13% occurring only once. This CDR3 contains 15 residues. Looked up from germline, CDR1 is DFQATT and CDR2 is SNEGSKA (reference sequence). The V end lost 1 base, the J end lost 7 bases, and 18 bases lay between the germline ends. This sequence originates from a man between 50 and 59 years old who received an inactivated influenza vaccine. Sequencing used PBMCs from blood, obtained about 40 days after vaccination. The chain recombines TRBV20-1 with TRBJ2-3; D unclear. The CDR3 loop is CSARASTRAQNTQYF. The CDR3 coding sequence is TGCAGTGCTAGAGCCTCAACCCGTGCACAGAATACGCAGTATTTT.